This T cell receptor (beta chain) derives from a study of regulatory T cells in long-lasting Graves disease (dated by TCRdb to the early 2020s). About the study as a whole: Antithyroid drugs had been taken for less than 3 months by newly diagnosed Graves' disease patients. Persistent Graves' disease patients were compared with newly diagnosed Graves' disease patients by peripheral blood TCR sequencing and RNA sequencing. TCR sequencing covered roughly 13 persistent and around 20 newly diagnosed Graves' disease patients, about 35 samples in total. The study took place in China and was registered as a clinical trial. Paper-wide results and their limitations: Lower TCR Shannon entropy and fewer highly expanded clones were observed in persistent Graves' disease patients than in newly diagnosed patients, which suggested clonal expansion. The authors noted that the small sample size was a limitation that may lower accuracy. The study examined only peripheral blood because the primary lesion, thyroid tissue, could not be accessed. Sequencing and analysis were limited to the TCR beta chain. Preferential use of TRBV28, TRBJ1-2 and TRBJ2-5 was observed in persistent disease, whereas TRBV20-1 and TRBJ2-1 were favored in newly diagnosed disease. A larger number of public clonotypes was shared among persistent patients (over 2,500) than among newly diagnosed patients (around 880).

The time point label for this specimen denotes: newly diagnosed GD, antithyroid drugs for less than 3 months. For both TCR sequencing and RNA sequencing, RNA was extracted from PBMCs using TRIzol. The diagnosis of Graves' disease was made according to American Thyroid Association guidelines. The patients came from an endocrinology department in Xi'an, China. Each patient gave 9 to 10 milliliters of peripheral blood, collected in an EDTA anticoagulant tube. Ficoll Paque Plus density gradient separation was used to isolate PBMCs, and no additional T cell sorting was done. RNA quality was checked with an Agilent 2100 Bioanalyzer and agarose gel, and concentration with a NanoDrop 2000. Including the terminal cysteine and phenylalanine, the CDR3 comprises 16 residues. Of all the DNA, just the CDR3 is kept, 48 bases in frame from base 1. Relative to germline, V is 5 bases shorter and J is 3 bases shorter, with 14 bases between their ends. CDR1 and CDR2 are drawn from the germline V gene: KGHSH, LQKENI.

To prepare the library, multiplex PCR was applied. Sequenced using an Illumina HiSeq 4000. CDR3 regions were amplified by Arm-PCR with iRepertoire HTBI primers to construct TCR beta libraries. PCR products were gel purified before sequencing. In the original analysis: A total of 60 to 80 TRBV and about 13 TRBJ segments were identified across samples and were used for gene usage analysis of CDR3 amino acid clonotypes. Filtered high-quality paired reads were merged into contigs using COPE and FqMerger. BLAST was used to align contigs to IMGT TRBV, TRBD and TRBJ reference genes, with CDR3 defined following IMGT. Clonotypes above 0.1% frequency were classified as highly expanded clones. Repertoire diversity was measured by Shannon entropy, and V-J evenness by the Gini coefficient. Public clonotypes were defined as clonotypes shared by more than one individual. TCRdb itself trimmed the public reads at Q25 with fastp, ran MiXCR and retained productive beta chains. All rows with the same CDR3 protein become a single entry with the most common DNA and genes. The authors' filters were not applied to this entry. A total of 400,000 to 500,000 distinct CDR3 sequences appear in this sample, about 15% of them only once. Around 7.6% of the sample belongs to the ten largest clones.

Concerning this clonotype itself: Its antigen is unknown. No much larger clone is present one base from it, and per-base qualities are unavailable.

These same data were also listed under a study on T cells in Graves' hyperthyroidism and ophthalmopathy. Per that second paper: Stable Graves' hyperthyroidism was defined as no progression to ophthalmopathy during 18 months of follow-up. Hyperthyroidism patients were newly diagnosed, had a disease duration of under 2 months, and were aged 18 to 65 years. Exclusion was applied to patients with uncontrolled infections, other autoimmune diseases, pregnancy or lactation. Diagnoses were established on the basis of clinical symptoms, serum thyroxine and TRAb, thyroid ultrasound, and orbital computed tomography. A first-round RT-PCR of the TCR CDR3 used the HTBI primer set with the Qiagen OneStep RT-PCR kit. Most expanded thyroid clonotypes (frequency above 0.001) were also detected in blood, suggesting blood repertoires may reflect thyroid immune responses. A 13 V-J signature model separated ophthalmopathy from stable hyperthyroidism, with nearly 90% sensitivity and about 81% specificity in cross-validation and 80%/75% in testing. During validation, the model predicted progression to ophthalmopathy a median of roughly 7.1 months ahead of onset, with around 71% sensitivity and more than 72% specificity. TCR V-J signatures able to tell the groups apart were searched for in a discovery cohort of 95 or so patients, of whom more than 40 had Graves' ophthalmopathy and around 56 had stable Graves' hyperthyroidism. Prospective prediction of ophthalmopathy was tested in an independent validation cohort of under 20 hyperthyroidism patients and 17 patients who later progressed to ophthalmopathy. The 100 or so discovery patients were randomly divided into training and test sets at a 7:3 ratio. Thyroid tissue and blood T-cell repertoires from about six Graves' hyperthyroidism patients were also compared in the study. Following sampling, methimazole starting at 30 mg daily was given to hyperthyroidism patients, and high-dose intravenous methylprednisolone was given to ophthalmopathy patients. Libraries were constructed in a second round of multiplex PCR, after which size selection and purification were performed. Libraries were sequenced paired-end with 100 bp reads on an Illumina HiSeq2000. SOAPnuke was used to process the raw data, throwing out any read that contained adapters or uncalled bases, had a mean Phred below 15, or lacked an exact constant-primer or identifier match. COPE v1.2.5 was used to merge high-quality paired reads, and clonotypes were defined as unique nucleotide sequences. Clonotypes were aligned to IMGT TRBV, TRBD and TRBJ reference segments using MiTCR v1.1. The analysis included only V-J combinations with a frequency above 0.0001, which together covered over 98% of the repertoires. The TCS score was defined as F50 (clonal expansion) divided by E x V (chaos), with BLOSUM62-based TCRdist calculated between CDR3 peptides within each V-J. Welch's t-statistics and random forest reduced fewer than 600 V-J features to 13, which were used in a naive Bayes classifier (R e1071). Sample size was not statistically predetermined, and blinding of investigators to group allocation was not performed. TCR Vbeta CDR3 sequencing of some 140 peripheral blood samples (under 45 ophthalmopathy, about 80 hyperthyroidism and roughly 17 progressor patients) is reported in the paper.

This clonotype originated in a woman aged 40 to 50 with Graves disease. Donor details come from another sample of the same person, matched by shared clones. Rearrangement joined TRBV18 to TRBJ2-6; no D segment can be confidently identified. Sample: peripheral blood mononuclear cells (PBMCs), taken at new diagnosis, from a patient treated with antithyroid drugs. The CDR3 region has the sequence CASSRPERYGANVLTF. DNA sequence: TGTGCCAGCTCAAGACCGGAGCGATATGGGGCCAACGTCCTGACTTTC.